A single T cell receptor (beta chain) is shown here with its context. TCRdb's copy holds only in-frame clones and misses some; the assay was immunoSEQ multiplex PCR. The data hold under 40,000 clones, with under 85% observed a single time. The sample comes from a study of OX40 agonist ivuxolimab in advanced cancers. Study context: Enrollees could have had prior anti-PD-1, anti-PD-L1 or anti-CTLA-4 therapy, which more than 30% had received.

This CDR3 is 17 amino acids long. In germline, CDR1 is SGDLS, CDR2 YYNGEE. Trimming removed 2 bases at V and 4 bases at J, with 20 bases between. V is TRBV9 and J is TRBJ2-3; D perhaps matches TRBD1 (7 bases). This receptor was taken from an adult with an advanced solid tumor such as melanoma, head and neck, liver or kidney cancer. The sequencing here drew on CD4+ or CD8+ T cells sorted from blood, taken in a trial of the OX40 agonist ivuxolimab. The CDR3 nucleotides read TGTGCCAGCAGCGTCATTCCGACAGGGCGGGGAGCAGATACGCAGTATTTT. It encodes CASSVIPTGRGADTQYF.